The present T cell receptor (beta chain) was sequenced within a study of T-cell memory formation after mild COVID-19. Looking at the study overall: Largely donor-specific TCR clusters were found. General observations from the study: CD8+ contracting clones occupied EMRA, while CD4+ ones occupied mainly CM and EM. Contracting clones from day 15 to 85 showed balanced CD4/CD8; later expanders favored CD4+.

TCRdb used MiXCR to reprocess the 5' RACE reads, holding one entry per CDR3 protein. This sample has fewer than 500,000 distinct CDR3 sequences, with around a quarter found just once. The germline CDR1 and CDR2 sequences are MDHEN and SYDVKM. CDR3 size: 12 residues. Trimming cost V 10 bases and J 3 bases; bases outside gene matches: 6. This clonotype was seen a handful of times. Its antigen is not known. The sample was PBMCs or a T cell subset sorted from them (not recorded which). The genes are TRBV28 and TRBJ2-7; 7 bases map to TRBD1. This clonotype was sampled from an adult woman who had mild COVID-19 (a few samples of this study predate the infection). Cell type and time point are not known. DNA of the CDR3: TGTGCCACCGGGACAGAAATCTACGAGCAGTACTTC. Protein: CATGTEIYEQYF.